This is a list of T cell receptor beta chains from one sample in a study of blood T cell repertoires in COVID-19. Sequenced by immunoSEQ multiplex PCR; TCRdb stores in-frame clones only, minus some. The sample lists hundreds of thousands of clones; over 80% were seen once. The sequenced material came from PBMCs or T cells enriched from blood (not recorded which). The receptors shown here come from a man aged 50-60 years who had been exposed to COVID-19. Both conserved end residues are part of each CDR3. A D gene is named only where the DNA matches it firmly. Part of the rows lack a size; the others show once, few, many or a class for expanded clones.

CDR3 protein: CSASRGSVTEAFF
CDR3 DNA: TGCAGTGCTAGTAGGGGCTCGGTCACTGAAGCTTTCTTT
D gene: NA
J gene: TRBJ1-1
V gene: TRBV20-1
clone size: NA

CDR3 protein: CSVYPVLGGGEKLFF
CDR3 DNA: TGCAGCGTTTACCCGGTCCTGGGCGGGGGTGAAAAACTGTTTTTT
D gene: NA
J gene: TRBJ1-4
V gene: TRBV29-1
clone size: NA

CDR3 protein: CASSYLGTGVDEQYF
CDR3 DNA: TGTGCCAGCAGTTATCTCGGGACAGGGGTCGACGAGCAGTACTTC
D gene: TRBD1
J gene: TRBJ2-7
V gene: TRBV6-5
clone size: once

CDR3 protein: CASSSLGGGSTDTQYF
CDR3 DNA: TGTGCCAGCAGCTCCCTCGGCGGGGGTAGCACAGATACGCAGTATTTT
D gene: TRBD2
J gene: TRBJ2-3
V gene: TRBV7-9
clone size: NA

CDR3 protein: CASSFGGSTGELFF
CDR3 DNA: TGTGCCAGCAGCTTCGGCGGGAGCACCGGGGAGCTGTTTTTT
D gene: TRBD2
J gene: TRBJ2-2
V gene: TRBV11-3
clone size: NA

CDR3 protein: CATAPEMGYNEQFF
CDR3 DNA: TGTGCCACCGCCCCGGAGATGGGTTACAATGAGCAGTTCTTC
D gene: NA
J gene: TRBJ2-1
V gene: TRBV10-3
clone size: NA

CDR3 protein: CASSSDPPETNEKLFF
CDR3 DNA: TGCGCCAGCAGCTCCGACCCCCCGGAGACTAATGAAAAACTGTTTTTT
D gene: NA
J gene: TRBJ1-4
V gene: TRBV5-1
clone size: NA

CDR3 protein: CASSLAGSSYNEQFF
CDR3 DNA: TGTGCCAGCAGCTTGGCCGGGAGCTCCTACAATGAGCAGTTCTTC
D gene: NA
J gene: TRBJ2-1
V gene: TRBV7-3
clone size: NA

CDR3 protein: CATSDIYGEKLFF
CDR3 DNA: TGTGCCACCAGTGATATTTACGGGGAAAAACTGTTTTTT
D gene: NA
J gene: TRBJ1-4
V gene: TRBV24-1
clone size: NA

CDR3 protein: CASSFGTVNTGELFF
CDR3 DNA: TGTGCCAGCAGTTTTGGGACAGTGAACACCGGGGAGCTGTTTTTT
D gene: TRBD1
J gene: TRBJ2-2
V gene: TRBV28
clone size: NA

CDR3 protein: CASRAGRQGPAFF
CDR3 DNA: TGTGCCAGCAGGGCCGGTCGACAGGGTCCAGCTTTCTTT
D gene: TRBD1
J gene: TRBJ1-1
V gene: TRBV6-5
clone size: NA

CDR3 protein: CAISDNRDLIAPQHF
CDR3 DNA: TGTGCCATCAGTGACAACAGGGACCTGATTGCTCCCCAGCATTTT
D gene: NA
J gene: TRBJ1-5
V gene: TRBV10-3
clone size: NA

CDR3 protein: CASTAVERQGIAQPQHF
CDR3 DNA: TGTGCCAGCACGGCGGTAGAACGACAGGGGATTGCTCAGCCCCAGCATTTT
D gene: TRBD1
J gene: TRBJ1-5
V gene: TRBV2
clone size: NA

CDR3 protein: CASSLTGGNSPLHF
CDR3 DNA: TGCGCCAGCAGCTTGACAGGGGGCAATTCACCCCTCCACTTT
D gene: TRBD1
J gene: TRBJ1-6
V gene: TRBV5-1
clone size: NA

CDR3 protein: CASRTGGFLYNSPLHF
CDR3 DNA: TGTGCCAGCAGAACAGGGGGCTTCCTTTATAATTCACCCCTCCACTTT
D gene: TRBD1
J gene: TRBJ1-6
V gene: TRBV28
clone size: NA

CDR3 protein: CASSFGGETQYF
CDR3 DNA: TGTGCCAGCAGCTTCGGAGGCGAGACCCAGTACTTC
D gene: NA
J gene: TRBJ2-5
V gene: TRBV13
clone size: NA

CDR3 protein: CASSTGQTNTEAFF
CDR3 DNA: TGTGCCAGCAGCACGGGACAAACGAACACTGAAGCTTTCTTT
D gene: NA
J gene: TRBJ1-1
V gene: TRBV5-4
clone size: NA

CDR3 protein: CSVSRGAGGGDTQYF
CDR3 DNA: TGCAGCGTCTCACGGGGGGCGGGAGGAGGAGATACGCAGTATTTT
D gene: TRBD2
J gene: TRBJ2-3
V gene: TRBV29-1
clone size: once

CDR3 protein: CASSQMTGGAWGYTF
CDR3 DNA: TGTGCCAGCAGCCAAATGACAGGGGGCGCATGGGGCTACACCTTC
D gene: TRBD1
J gene: TRBJ1-2
V gene: TRBV3-1/TRBV3-2
clone size: NA

CDR3 protein: CASSTLPLAGEETQYF
CDR3 DNA: TGTGCTAGCAGCACCCTGCCCCTCGCGGGGGAGGAGACCCAGTACTTC
D gene: TRBD2
J gene: TRBJ2-5
V gene: TRBV7-7
clone size: NA

CDR3 protein: CASSSLAGGGSYNEQFF
CDR3 DNA: TGTGCCAGCAGTTCTCTAGCGGGAGGTGGCTCCTACAATGAGCAGTTCTTC
D gene: TRBD2
J gene: TRBJ2-1
V gene: TRBV28
clone size: NA

CDR3 protein: CASSQPRGRAGNTIYF
CDR3 DNA: TGCGCCAGCAGCCAGCCCCGGGGGAGGGCGGGAAACACCATATATTTT
D gene: NA
J gene: TRBJ1-3
V gene: TRBV4-1
clone size: once

CDR3 protein: CASSPPTGGTEAFF
CDR3 DNA: TGTGCCAGCAGCCCGCCGACAGGGGGCACTGAAGCTTTCTTT
D gene: TRBD1
J gene: TRBJ1-1
V gene: TRBV6-2/TRBV6-3
clone size: few

CDR3 protein: CASRKTGVAGGSNEQFF
CDR3 DNA: TGTGCCAGCCGAAAAACAGGAGTAGCGGGAGGCAGCAATGAGCAGTTCTTC
D gene: TRBD2
J gene: TRBJ2-1
V gene: TRBV19
clone size: NA

CDR3 protein: CASSEGGGRDTEAFF
CDR3 DNA: TGTGCCAGCAGTGAAGGGGGGGGCAGGGACACTGAAGCTTTCTTT
D gene: NA
J gene: TRBJ1-1
V gene: TRBV2
clone size: once

CDR3 protein: CASSQVKRGTDTQYF
CDR3 DNA: TGTGCCAGCAGCCAAGTCAAGCGGGGCACAGATACGCAGTATTTT
D gene: NA
J gene: TRBJ2-3
V gene: TRBV4-2
clone size: NA

CDR3 protein: CASSWTGSSPLHF
CDR3 DNA: TGTGCCAGCAGTTGGACAGGCTCCTCACCCCTCCACTTT
D gene: TRBD1
J gene: TRBJ1-6
V gene: TRBV2
clone size: NA

CDR3 protein: CASSLGQSYEQYF
CDR3 DNA: TGTGCCAGCAGCTTGGGGCAGTCCTACGAGCAGTACTTC
D gene: NA
J gene: TRBJ2-7
V gene: TRBV5-6
clone size: NA

CDR3 protein: CASSEGADYGYTF
CDR3 DNA: TGTGCCAGCAGTGAAGGGGCCGACTATGGCTACACCTTC
D gene: NA
J gene: TRBJ1-2
V gene: TRBV2
clone size: NA

CDR3 protein: CASTRRSGEADTQYF
CDR3 DNA: TGTGCCAGCACCCGCCGGTCCGGGGAGGCAGATACGCAGTATTTT
D gene: NA
J gene: TRBJ2-3
V gene: TRBV6-5
clone size: NA

CDR3 protein: CASSEPGNTGELFF
CDR3 DNA: TGCGCCAGCAGTGAGCCCGGGAACACCGGGGAGCTGTTTTTT
D gene: NA
J gene: TRBJ2-2
V gene: TRBV10-1
clone size: NA

CDR3 protein: CASSTRGLAQGTQYF
CDR3 DNA: TGTGCCAGTAGTACCCGAGGGCTAGCACAAGGGACCCAGTACTTC
D gene: NA
J gene: TRBJ2-5
V gene: TRBV19
clone size: NA

CDR3 protein: CATSDSRTGQPYEQYF
CDR3 DNA: TGTGCCACCAGTGATTCCAGGACAGGGCAGCCCTACGAGCAGTACTTC
D gene: TRBD1
J gene: TRBJ2-7
V gene: TRBV24-1
clone size: NA

CDR3 protein: CASSSSGVGNYGYTF
CDR3 DNA: TGTGCCAGCAGTTCATCAGGGGTAGGGAACTATGGCTACACCTTC
D gene: NA
J gene: TRBJ1-2
V gene: TRBV28
clone size: NA

CDR3 protein: CASSESLQETQYF
CDR3 DNA: TGTGCCAGCAGTGAATCACTCCAAGAGACCCAGTACTTC
D gene: NA
J gene: TRBJ2-5
V gene: TRBV6-1
clone size: NA

CDR3 protein: CASRAGGWSYEQYF
CDR3 DNA: TGTGCCAGCAGGGCAGGGGGGTGGTCCTACGAGCAGTACTTC
D gene: NA
J gene: TRBJ2-7
V gene: TRBV2
clone size: once

CDR3 protein: CASSRDRNNEQFF
CDR3 DNA: TGTGCCAGCAGCCGGGACAGAAACAATGAGCAGTTCTTC
D gene: TRBD1
J gene: TRBJ2-1
V gene: TRBV11-2
clone size: NA

CDR3 protein: CASSAVLQGNTEAFF
CDR3 DNA: TGTGCCAGCAGCGCAGTATTACAGGGGAACACTGAAGCTTTCTTT
D gene: NA
J gene: TRBJ1-1
V gene: TRBV9
clone size: NA

CDR3 protein: CASSRTGVNTEAFF
CDR3 DNA: TGCGCCAGCAGCCGAACAGGCGTGAACACTGAAGCTTTCTTT
D gene: NA
J gene: TRBJ1-1
V gene: TRBV4-1
clone size: NA

CDR3 protein: CASSPDRVLNTEAFF
CDR3 DNA: TGCGCCAGCAGCCCCGACAGGGTTCTGAACACTGAAGCTTTCTTT
D gene: TRBD1
J gene: TRBJ1-1
V gene: TRBV5-1
clone size: once

CDR3 protein: CASNPGLVSNEQFF
CDR3 DNA: TGCGCCAGCAATCCGGGACTAGTGAGCAATGAGCAGTTCTTC
D gene: TRBD2
J gene: TRBJ2-1
V gene: TRBV10-2
clone size: NA

CDR3 protein: CASSLQGTLEQFF
CDR3 DNA: TGTGCCAGCAGCCTCCAGGGGACCTTAGAGCAGTTCTTC
D gene: NA
J gene: TRBJ2-1
V gene: TRBV3-1/TRBV3-2
clone size: NA

CDR3 protein: CASSLVQLSGGNSPLHF
CDR3 DNA: TGTGCCAGCAGCTTGGTCCAACTATCAGGGGGGAATTCACCCCTCCACTTT
D gene: TRBD1
J gene: TRBJ1-6
V gene: TRBV5-6
clone size: NA